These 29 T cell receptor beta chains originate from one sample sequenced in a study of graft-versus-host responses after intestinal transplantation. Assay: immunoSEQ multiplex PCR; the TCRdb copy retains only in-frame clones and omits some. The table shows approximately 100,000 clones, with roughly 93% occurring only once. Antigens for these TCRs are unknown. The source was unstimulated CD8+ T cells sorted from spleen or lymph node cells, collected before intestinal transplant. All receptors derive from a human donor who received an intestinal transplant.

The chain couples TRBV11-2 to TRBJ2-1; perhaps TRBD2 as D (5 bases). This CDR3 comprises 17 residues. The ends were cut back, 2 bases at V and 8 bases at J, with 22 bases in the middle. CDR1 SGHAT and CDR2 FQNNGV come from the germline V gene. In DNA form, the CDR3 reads TGTGCCAGCAGCTTAATCAGGCCGGGAAGAGTAGACGATGAGCAGTTCTTC. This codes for CASSLIRPGRVDDEQFF.

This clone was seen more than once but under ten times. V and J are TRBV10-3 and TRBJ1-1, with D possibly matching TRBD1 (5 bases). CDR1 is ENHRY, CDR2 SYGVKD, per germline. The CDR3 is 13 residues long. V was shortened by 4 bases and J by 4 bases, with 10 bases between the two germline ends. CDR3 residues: CAISGGAGTEAFF. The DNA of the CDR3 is TGTGCCATCAGTGGCGGGGCCGGCACTGAAGCTTTCTTT.

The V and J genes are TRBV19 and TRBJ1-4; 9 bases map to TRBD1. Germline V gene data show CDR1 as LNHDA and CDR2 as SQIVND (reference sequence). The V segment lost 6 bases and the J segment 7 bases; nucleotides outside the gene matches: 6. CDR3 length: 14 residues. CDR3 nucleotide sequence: TGTGCCAGTAGGCTCCGACAGGGGGGTGAAAAACTGTTTTTT. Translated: CASRLRQGGEKLFF. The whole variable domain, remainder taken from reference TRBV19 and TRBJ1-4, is DGGITQSPKYLFRKEGQNVTLSCEQNLNHDAMYWYRQDPGQGLRLIYYSQIVNDFQKGDIAEGYSVSREKKESFPLTVTSAQKNPTAFYLCASRLRQGGEKLFFGSGTQLSVL.

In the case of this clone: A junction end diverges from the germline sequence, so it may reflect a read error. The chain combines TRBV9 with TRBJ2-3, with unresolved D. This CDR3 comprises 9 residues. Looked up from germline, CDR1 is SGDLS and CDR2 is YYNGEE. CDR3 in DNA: TGTGCCAGCAACGATACGCAATATTTT. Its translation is CASNDTQYF. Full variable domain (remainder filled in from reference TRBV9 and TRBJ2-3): DSGVTQTPKHLITATGQRVTLRCSPRSGDLSVYWYQQSLDQGLQFLIQYYNGEERAKGNILERFSAQQFPDLHSELNLSSLELGDSALYFCASNDTQYFGPGTRLTVL.

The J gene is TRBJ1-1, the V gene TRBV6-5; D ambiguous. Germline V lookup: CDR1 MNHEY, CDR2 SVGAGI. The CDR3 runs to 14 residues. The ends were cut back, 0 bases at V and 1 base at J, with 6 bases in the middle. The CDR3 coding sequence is TGTGCCAGCAGTTACTCGGTAGCGAACACTGAAGCTTTCTTT. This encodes CASSYSVANTEAFF.

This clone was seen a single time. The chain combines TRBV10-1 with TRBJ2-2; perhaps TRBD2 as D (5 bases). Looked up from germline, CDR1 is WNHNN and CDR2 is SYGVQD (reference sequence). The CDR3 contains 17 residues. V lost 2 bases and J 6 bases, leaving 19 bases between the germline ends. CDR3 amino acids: CASSEGSPGSLAGELFF. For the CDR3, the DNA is TGCGCCAGCAGTGAGGGCAGCCCGGGGTCCCTTGCCGGGGAGCTGTTTTTT.

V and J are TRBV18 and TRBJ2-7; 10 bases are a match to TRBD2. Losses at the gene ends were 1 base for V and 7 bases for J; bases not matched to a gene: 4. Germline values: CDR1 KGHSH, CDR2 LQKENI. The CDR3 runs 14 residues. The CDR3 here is CASSPLAGGREQYF. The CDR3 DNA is TGTGCCAGCTCACCACTAGCGGGGGGTAGAGAGCAGTACTTC.

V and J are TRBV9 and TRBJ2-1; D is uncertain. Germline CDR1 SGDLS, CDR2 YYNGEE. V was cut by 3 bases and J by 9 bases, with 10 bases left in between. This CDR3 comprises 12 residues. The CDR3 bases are TGTGCCAGCAGCGCCACAGAATTTGAGCAGTTCTTC. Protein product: CASSATEFEQFF.

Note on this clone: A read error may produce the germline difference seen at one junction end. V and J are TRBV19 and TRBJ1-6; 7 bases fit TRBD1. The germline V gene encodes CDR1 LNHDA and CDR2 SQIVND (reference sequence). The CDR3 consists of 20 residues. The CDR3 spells CASSLEWGTVRSSYNSPLHF. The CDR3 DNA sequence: TGTGCCAGTAGTCTAGAGTGGGGGACAGTGAGGAGCTCCTATAATTCACCCCTCCACTTT.

The DNA of the CDR3 is TGCGCCAGCAGTGCAGGGTTCAACACCGGGGAGCTGTTTTTT. It specifies CASSAGFNTGELFF. The chain uses TRBV10-2 and TRBJ2-2, with a tentative D call TRBD1 (5 bases). CDR1 is WSHSY and CDR2 is SAAADI in the germline V gene. V lost 4 bases to trimming and J lost 2 bases, with 8 bases between them. This CDR3 is built from 14 residues.

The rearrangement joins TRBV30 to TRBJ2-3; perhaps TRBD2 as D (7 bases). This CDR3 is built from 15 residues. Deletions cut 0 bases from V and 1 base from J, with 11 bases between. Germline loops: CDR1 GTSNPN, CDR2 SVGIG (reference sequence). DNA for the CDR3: TGTGCCTGGAGTGTATACGGGGGGCGCACAGATACGCAGTATTTT. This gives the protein CAWSVYGGRTDTQYF.

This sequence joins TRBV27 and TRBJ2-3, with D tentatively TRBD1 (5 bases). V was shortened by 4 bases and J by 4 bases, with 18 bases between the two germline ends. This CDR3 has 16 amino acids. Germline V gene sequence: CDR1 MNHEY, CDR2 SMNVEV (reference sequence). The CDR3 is CASSSTASTLADTQYF. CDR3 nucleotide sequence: TGTGCCAGCAGTTCGACAGCCTCGACCCTGGCAGATACGCAGTATTTT.

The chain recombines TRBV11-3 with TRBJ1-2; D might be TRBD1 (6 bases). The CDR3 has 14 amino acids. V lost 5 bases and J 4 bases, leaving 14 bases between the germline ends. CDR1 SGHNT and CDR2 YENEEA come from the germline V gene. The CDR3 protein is CASSNAGTFYGYTF. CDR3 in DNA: TGTGCCAGCAGCAACGCCGGGACATTCTATGGCTACACCTTC.

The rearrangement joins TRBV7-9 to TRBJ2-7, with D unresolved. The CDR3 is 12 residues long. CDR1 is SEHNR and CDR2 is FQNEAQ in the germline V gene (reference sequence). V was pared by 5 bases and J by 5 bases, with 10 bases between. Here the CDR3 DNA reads TGTGCCAGCAGCCCTAGAATGGACGAGCAGTACTTC. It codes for CASSPRMDEQYF.

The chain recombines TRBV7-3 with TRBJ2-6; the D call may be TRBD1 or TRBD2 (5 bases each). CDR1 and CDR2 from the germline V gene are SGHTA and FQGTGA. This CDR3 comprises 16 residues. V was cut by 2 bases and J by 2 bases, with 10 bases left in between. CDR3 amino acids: CASSLEGRAGANVLTF. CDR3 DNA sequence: TGTGCCAGCAGCTTAGAGGGCAGGGCTGGGGCCAACGTCCTGACTTTC.

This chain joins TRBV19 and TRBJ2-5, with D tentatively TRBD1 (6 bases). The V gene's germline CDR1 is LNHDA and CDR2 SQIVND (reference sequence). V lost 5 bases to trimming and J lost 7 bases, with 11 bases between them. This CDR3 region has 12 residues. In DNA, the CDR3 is TGTGCCAGTAGTCAGGGGTTAGGGACCCAGTACTTC. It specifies CASSQGLGTQYF.

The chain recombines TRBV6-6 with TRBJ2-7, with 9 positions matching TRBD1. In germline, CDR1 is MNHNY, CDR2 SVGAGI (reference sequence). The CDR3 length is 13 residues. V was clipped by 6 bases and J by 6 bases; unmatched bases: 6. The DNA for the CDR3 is TGTGCCAGCAGAACCGGGACAGGGACCGAGCAGTACTTC. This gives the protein CASRTGTGTEQYF.

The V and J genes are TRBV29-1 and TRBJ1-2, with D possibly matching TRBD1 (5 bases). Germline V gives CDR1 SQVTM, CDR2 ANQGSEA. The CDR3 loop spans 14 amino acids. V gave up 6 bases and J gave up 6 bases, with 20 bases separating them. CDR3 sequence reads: CSVGASAYSDGYTF. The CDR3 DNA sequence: TGCAGCGTCGGGGCGTCCGCTTATAGTGATGGCTACACCTTC.

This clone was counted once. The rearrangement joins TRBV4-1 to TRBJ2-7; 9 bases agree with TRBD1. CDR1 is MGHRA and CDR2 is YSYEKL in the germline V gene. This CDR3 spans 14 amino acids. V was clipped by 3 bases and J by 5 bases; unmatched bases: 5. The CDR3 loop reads CASSHTGGWNEQYF. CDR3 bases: TGCGCCAGCAGCCATACAGGGGGCTGGAACGAGCAGTACTTC.

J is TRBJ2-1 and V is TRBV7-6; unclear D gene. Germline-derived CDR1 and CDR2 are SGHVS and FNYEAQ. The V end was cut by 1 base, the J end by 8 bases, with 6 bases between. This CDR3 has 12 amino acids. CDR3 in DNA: TGTGCCAGCAGCTTAGACGGCTATGAGCAGTTCTTC. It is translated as CASSLDGYEQFF.

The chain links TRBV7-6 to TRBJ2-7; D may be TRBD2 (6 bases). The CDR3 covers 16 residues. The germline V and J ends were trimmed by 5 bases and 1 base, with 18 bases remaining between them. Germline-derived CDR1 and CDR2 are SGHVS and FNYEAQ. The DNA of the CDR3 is TGTGCCAGCAGCAGAGGTCGGGGCGCGGGGTCCTACGAGCAGTACTTC. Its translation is CASSRGRGAGSYEQYF.

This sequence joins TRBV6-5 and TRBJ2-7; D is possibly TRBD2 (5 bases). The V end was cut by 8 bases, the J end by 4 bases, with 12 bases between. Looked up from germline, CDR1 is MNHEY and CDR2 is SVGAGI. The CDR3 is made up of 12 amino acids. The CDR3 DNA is TGTGCCAGCGCGGCTAGCCGGTACGAGCAGTACTTC. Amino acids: CASAASRYEQYF.

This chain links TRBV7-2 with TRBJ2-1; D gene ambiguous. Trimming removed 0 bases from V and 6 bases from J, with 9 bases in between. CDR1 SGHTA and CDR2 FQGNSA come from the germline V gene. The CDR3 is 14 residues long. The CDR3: CASSLADGRNEQFF. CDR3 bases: TGTGCCAGCAGCTTAGCGGACGGGCGCAATGAGCAGTTCTTC.

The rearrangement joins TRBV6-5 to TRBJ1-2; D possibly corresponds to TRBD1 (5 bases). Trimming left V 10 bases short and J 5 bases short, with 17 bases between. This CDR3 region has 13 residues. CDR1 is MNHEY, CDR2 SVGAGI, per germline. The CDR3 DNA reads TGTGCCACCTCCCCTACAGGTTTATATGGCTACACCTTC. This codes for CATSPTGLYGYTF.

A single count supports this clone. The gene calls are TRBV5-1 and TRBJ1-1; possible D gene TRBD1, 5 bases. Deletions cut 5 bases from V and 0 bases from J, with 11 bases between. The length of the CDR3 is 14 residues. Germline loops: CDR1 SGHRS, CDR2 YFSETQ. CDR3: CASSSEGMNTEAFF. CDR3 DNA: TGCGCCAGCAGTTCCGAGGGGATGAACACTGAAGCTTTCTTT.

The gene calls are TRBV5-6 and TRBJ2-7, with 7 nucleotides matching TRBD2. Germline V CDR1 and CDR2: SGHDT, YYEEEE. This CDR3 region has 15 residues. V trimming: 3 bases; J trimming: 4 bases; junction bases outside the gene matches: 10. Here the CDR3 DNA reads TGTGCCAGCAGCTCCGATAAGTTAGCGGGTTACGAGCAGTACTTC. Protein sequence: CASSSDKLAGYEQYF. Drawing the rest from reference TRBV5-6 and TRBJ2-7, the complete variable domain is DAGVTQSPTHLIKTRGQQVTLRCSPKSGHDTVSWYQQALGQGPQFIFQYYEEEERQRGNFPDRFSGHQFPNYSSELNVNALLLGDSALYLCASSSDKLAGYEQYFGPGTRLTVT.

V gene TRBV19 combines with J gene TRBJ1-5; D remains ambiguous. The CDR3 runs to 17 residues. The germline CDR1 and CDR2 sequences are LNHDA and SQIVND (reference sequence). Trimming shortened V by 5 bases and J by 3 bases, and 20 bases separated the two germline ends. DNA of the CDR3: TGTGCCAGTAGTTTTTTGTTCTTAGGACCTATCAATCAGCCCCAGCATTTT. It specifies CASSFLFLGPINQPQHF. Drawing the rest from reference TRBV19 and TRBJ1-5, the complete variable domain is DGGITQSPKYLFRKEGQNVTLSCEQNLNHDAMYWYRQDPGQGLRLIYYSQIVNDFQKGDIAEGYSVSREKKESFPLTVTSAQKNPTAFYLCASSFLFLGPINQPQHFGDGTRLSIL.

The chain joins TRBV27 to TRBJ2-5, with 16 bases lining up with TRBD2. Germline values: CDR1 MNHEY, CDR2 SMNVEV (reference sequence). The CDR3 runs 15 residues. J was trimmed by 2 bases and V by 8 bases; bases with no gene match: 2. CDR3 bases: TGTGCCAGCTTGGGACTAGCGGGGGGGCAAGAGACCCAGTACTTC. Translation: CASLGLAGGQETQYF.

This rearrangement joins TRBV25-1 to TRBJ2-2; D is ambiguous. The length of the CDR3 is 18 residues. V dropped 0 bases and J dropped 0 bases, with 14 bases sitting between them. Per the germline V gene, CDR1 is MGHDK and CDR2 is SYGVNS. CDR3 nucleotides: TGTGCCAGCAGTGAATATATGGCAGGCCCAGCGAACACCGGGGAGCTGTTTTTT. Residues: CASSEYMAGPANTGELFF.